This TCR beta chain appears in the sequencing data of a study of metastatic and nonmetastatic thyroid tumors. Study-level background: Thyroid patients, malignant and benign, had repertoires compared across blood and tumor or nodule tissue.

Findings of the study overall: Within blood and tumor, benign nodules reportedly had significantly lower TCR beta diversity than malignant thyroid tumors did.

CDR1 and CDR2 (germline): SGHRS, YFSETQ. The CDR3 is 15 amino acids. The ends lost 2 bases at V and 1 base at J; junction bases unmatched: 4. Original processing methods: The study took CDR3 differences across clinicopathological groups and made a distant-metastasis classifier for papillary thyroid cancer from them. Using MiXCR, TCRdb re-called clones from the PCR reads. The V and J calls were not made by the authors but by TCRdb's processing. The sample has 19,000 or so clones; about 30% are singletons. All patients were treatment-naive before thyroid surgery. Worth noting for this clone: As yet, its antigen is unknown.

The sequence came from a male donor with papillary thyroid cancer or a benign thyroid nodule (not recorded which). Some clones in this sample may be carry-over from other donors' samples. Sequencing was carried out using tumor tissue. The chain is built from TRBV5-1 and TRBJ1-1, with 8 bases identical to TRBD1. The CDR3 nucleotides are TGCGCCAGCAGCTTTTTACAGGGGGGGAACACTGAAGCTTTCTTT. Amino acids: CASSFLQGGNTEAFF.